This passage covers 5 T cell receptor beta chains from one sample sequenced in a study of blood T cell repertoires in COVID-19. Measured with immunoSEQ multiplex PCR; TCRdb has only the in-frame clones, and not every one. The data show more than 25,000 clones, roughly nine tenths seen once. Specimen: peripheral blood. These receptors were obtained from a human donor with active COVID-19. The donor label of this sample is uncertain.

This chain uses TRBV4-1 with TRBJ2-1, with 7 bases that match TRBD2. With 0 bases clipped from V and 0 bases from J, the junction kept 5 bases outside the gene matches. Germline CDR1 and CDR2: MGHRA and YSYEKL. This CDR3 comprises 17 residues. The CDR3 protein is CASSQDASGGSYNEQFF. In DNA, the CDR3 is TGCGCCAGCAGCCAAGATGCTAGCGGAGGCTCCTACAATGAGCAGTTCTTC.

The V gene is TRBV4-1, the J gene TRBJ2-5; 12 nucleotides line up with TRBD2. The CDR3 is made up of 15 amino acids. Germline trimming cut 6 bases from V and 6 bases from J; bases unmatched to any gene: 8. CDR1 is MGHRA and CDR2 is YSYEKL in the germline V gene. The CDR3 region has the DNA TGCGCCAGCAGAAACGGACTAGCGGGGACAAAGACCCAGTACTTC. Protein: CASRNGLAGTKTQYF.

CDR3 loop: CASSFTGTGELFF. CDR3 DNA sequence: TGTGCCAGCAGTTTTACGGGGACCGGGGAGCTGTTTTTT. The chain recombines TRBV12-3 or TRBV12-4 with TRBJ2-2; TRBD2 might be the D (5 bases). Trimming left V 3 bases short and J 5 bases short, with 7 bases between. This CDR3 contains 13 residues.

The chain uses TRBV18 and TRBJ2-7, with 9 positions matching TRBD1. The CDR3 runs 16 residues. Germline V gene sequence: CDR1 KGHSH, CDR2 LQKENI. V lost 3 bases, J lost 6 bases, and 12 bases stayed unmatched. CDR3 amino acids: CASSPPMGQGTREQYF. The CDR3 region has the DNA TGTGCCAGCTCACCCCCTATGGGACAGGGCACTCGCGAGCAGTACTTC.

V gene TRBV9 combines with J gene TRBJ2-2; a possible D gene is TRBD2 (6 bases). Trimming took off 0 bases at V and 0 bases at J, with 9 bases between the two ends. CDR1 and CDR2 from the germline V gene are SGDLS and YYNGEE. The CDR3 has 16 amino acids. The CDR3 DNA reads as TGTGCCAGCAGCGTAGGCTTAGCGGCGAACACCGGGGAGCTGTTTTTT. It encodes CASSVGLAANTGELFF.